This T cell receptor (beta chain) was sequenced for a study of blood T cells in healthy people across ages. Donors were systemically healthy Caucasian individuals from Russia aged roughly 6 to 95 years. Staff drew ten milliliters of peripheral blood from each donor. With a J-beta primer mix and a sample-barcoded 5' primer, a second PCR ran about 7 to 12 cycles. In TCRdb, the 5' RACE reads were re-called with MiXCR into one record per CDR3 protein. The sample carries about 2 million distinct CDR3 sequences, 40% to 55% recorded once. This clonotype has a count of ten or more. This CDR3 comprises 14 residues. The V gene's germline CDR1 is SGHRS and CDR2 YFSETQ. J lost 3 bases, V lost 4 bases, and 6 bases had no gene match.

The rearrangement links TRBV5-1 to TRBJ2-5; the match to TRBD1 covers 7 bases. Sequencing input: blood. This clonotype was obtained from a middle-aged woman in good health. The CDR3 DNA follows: TGCGCCAGCAGCGCCAGGACAGGAGAAGAGACCCAGTACTTC. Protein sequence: CASSARTGEETQYF.